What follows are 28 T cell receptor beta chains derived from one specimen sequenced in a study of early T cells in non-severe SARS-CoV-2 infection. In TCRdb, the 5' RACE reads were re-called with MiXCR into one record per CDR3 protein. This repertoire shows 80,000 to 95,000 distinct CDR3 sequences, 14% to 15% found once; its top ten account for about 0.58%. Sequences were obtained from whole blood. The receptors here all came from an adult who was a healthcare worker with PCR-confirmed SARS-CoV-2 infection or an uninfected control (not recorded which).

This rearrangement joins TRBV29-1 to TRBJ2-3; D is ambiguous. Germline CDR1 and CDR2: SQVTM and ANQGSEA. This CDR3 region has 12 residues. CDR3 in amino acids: CSSSSSTDTQYF. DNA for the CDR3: TGCTCCAGTTCCTCTAGCACAGATACGCAGTATTTT.

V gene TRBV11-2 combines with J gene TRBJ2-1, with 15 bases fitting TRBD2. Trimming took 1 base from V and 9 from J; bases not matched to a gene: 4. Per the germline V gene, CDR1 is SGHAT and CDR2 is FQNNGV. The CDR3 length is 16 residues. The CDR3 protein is CASSLGTSGGAREQFF. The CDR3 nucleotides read TGTGCCAGCAGCTTAGGGACTAGCGGGGGGGCCCGTGAGCAGTTCTTC.

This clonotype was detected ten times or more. The CDR3 region has the DNA TGCAGTGCTAGAGACTACAGGGGAGGAGAAAAACTGTTTTTT. Its translation: CSARDYRGGEKLFF. This chain links TRBV20-1 with TRBJ1-4, with 7 bases fitting TRBD1. The CDR3 extends over 14 amino acids. Trimming removed 0 bases from V and 8 bases from J; junction bases left unmatched: 6. Germline V gene data show CDR1 as DFQATT and CDR2 as SNEGSKA (reference sequence).

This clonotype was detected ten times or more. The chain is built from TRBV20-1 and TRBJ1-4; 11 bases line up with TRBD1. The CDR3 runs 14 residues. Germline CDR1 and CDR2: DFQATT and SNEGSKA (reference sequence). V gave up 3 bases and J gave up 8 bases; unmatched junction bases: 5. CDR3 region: CSARAGTGGEKLFF. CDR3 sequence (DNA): TGCAGTGCTAGGGCCGGGACAGGGGGAGAAAAACTGTTTTTT.

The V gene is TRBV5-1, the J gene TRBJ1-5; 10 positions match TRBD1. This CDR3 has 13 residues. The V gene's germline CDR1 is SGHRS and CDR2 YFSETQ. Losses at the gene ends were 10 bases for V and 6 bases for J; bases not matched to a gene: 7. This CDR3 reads CAGKTGGCQPQHF. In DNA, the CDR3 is TGCGCCGGAAAGACAGGGGGCTGTCAGCCCCAGCATTTT.

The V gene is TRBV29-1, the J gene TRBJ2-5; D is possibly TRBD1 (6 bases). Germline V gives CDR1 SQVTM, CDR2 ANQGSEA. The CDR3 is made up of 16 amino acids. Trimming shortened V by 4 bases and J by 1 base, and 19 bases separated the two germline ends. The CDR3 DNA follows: TGCAGCGTTGGGCGTGGGACATCAATCTCCCAAGAGACCCAGTACTTC. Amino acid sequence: CSVGRGTSISQETQYF.

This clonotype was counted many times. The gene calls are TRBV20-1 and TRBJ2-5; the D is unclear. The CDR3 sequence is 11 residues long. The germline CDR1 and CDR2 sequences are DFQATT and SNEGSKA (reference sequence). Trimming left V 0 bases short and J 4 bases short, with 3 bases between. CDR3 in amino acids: CSARDPETQYF. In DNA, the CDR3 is TGCAGTGCTAGAGATCCAGAGACCCAGTACTTC.

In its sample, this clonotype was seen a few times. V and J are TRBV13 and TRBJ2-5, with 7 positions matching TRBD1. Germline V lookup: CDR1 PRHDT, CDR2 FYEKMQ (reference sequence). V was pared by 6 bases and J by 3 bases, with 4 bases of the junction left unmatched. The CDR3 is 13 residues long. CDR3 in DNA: TGTGCCAGCAGGGGCGACAGGGAAGAGACCCAGTACTTC. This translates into CASRGDREETQYF.

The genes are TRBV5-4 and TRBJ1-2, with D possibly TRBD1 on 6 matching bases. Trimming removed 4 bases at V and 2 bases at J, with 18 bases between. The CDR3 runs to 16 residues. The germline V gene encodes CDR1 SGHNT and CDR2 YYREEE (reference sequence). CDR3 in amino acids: CASSTKSGTLNYGYTF. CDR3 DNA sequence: TGTGCCAGCAGCACCAAATCCGGGACACTAAACTATGGCTACACCTTC.

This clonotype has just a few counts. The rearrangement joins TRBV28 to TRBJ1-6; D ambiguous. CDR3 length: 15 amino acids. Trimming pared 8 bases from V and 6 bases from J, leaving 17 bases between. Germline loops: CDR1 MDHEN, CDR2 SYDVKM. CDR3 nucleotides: TGTGCCAGCCGAGTATCTACTGGAGGTAATTCACCCCTCCACTTT. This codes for CASRVSTGGNSPLHF.

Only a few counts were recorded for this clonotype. CDR3 DNA: TGTGCCAGCAGCGACAGGGCTAAGATAAACACTGAAGCTTTCTTT. Its translation is CASSDRAKINTEAFF. The chain links TRBV5-6 to TRBJ1-1, with 7 bases lining up with TRBD1. CDR3 length: 15 amino acids. From germline, CDR1 is SGHDT and CDR2 YYEEEE. The V gene end was trimmed by 4 bases and the J gene end by 2 bases; junction bases not matched to a gene: 8.

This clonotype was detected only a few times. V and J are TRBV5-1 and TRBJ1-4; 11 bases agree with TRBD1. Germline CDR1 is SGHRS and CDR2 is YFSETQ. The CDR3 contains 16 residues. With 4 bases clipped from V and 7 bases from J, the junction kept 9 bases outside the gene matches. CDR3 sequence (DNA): TGCGCCAGCAGCCTTCGTGGGACAGGGGGTGGTGAAAAACTGTTTTTT. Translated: CASSLRGTGGGEKLFF.

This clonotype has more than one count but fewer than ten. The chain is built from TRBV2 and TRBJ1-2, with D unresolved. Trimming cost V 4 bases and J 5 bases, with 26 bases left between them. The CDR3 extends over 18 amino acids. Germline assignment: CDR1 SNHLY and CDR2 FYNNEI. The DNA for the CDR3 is TGTGCCAGCAGTGGAAGCGTGGAGATGAGTGTCAACTCGTATGGCTACACCTTC. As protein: CASSGSVEMSVNSYGYTF.

The CDR3 is CASSPDRNTGELFF. CDR3 sequence (DNA): TGTGCCAGCAGCCCGGACAGGAACACCGGGGAGCTGTTTTTT. The chain carries TRBV7-3 and TRBJ2-2; possibly TRBD1 for D (6 bases). The CDR3 sequence is 14 residues long. Germline loops: CDR1 SGHTA, CDR2 FQGTGA. Trimming cost V 5 bases and J 1 base, with 8 bases left between them.

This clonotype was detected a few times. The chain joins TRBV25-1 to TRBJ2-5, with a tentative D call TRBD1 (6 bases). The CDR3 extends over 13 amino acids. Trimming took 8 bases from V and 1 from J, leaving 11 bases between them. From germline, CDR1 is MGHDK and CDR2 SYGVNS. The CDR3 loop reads CASVRGSQETQYF. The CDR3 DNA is TGTGCCAGCGTCAGGGGTTCCCAAGAGACCCAGTACTTC.

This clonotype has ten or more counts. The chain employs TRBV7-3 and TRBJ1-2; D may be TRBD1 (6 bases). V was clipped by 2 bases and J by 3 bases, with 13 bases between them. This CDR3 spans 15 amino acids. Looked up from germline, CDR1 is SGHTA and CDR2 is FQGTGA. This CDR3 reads CASSLGARQDYGYTF. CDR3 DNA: TGTGCCAGCAGCTTAGGCGCACGACAGGACTATGGCTACACCTTC.

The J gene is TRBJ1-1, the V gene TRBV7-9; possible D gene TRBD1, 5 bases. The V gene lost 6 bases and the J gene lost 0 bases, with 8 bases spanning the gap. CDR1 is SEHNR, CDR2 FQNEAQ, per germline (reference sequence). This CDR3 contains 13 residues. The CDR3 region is CASRPGVNTEAFF. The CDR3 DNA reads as TGTGCCAGCAGGCCGGGGGTGAACACTGAAGCTTTCTTT.

The CDR3 coding sequence is TGCGCCAGCAGCCAATACGTTGTGGATACGCAGTATTTT. Residues: CASSQYVVDTQYF. The V and J genes are TRBV4-1 and TRBJ2-3, with D uncertain. Per the germline V gene, CDR1 is MGHRA and CDR2 is YSYEKL. Trimming shortened V by 2 bases and J by 6 bases, and 9 bases separated the two germline ends. CDR3 size: 13 residues.

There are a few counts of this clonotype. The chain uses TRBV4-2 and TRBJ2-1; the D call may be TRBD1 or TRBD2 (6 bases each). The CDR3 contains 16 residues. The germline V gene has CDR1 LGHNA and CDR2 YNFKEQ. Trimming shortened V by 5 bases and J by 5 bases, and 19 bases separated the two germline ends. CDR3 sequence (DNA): TGTGCCAGCAGCTCAAGTCCGGGGGCCCCGGACAATGAGCAGTTCTTC. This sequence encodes CASSSSPGAPDNEQFF.

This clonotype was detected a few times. The CDR3 loop reads CASSNPTGASSYNEQFF. CDR3 in DNA: TGTGCCAGTAGTAACCCGACAGGGGCGAGCTCCTACAATGAGCAGTTCTTC. This sequence joins TRBV19 and TRBJ2-1; 8 nucleotides match TRBD1. Germline V lookup: CDR1 LNHDA, CDR2 SQIVND (reference sequence). CDR3 length: 17 amino acids. V lost 4 bases, J lost 0 bases, and 8 bases stayed unmatched.

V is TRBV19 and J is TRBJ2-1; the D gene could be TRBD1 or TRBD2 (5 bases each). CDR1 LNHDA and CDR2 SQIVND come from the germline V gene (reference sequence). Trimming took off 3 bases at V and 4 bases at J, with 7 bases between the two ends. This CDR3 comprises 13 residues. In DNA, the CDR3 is TGTGCCAGTAGTATTGGGGGATACAATGAGCAGTTCTTC. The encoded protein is CASSIGGYNEQFF.

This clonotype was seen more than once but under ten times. CDR3 amino acids: CASSLGTRQGYTF. The DNA for the CDR3 is TGCGCCAGCAGCTTGGGTACACGTCAAGGCTACACCTTC. The chain couples TRBV5-1 to TRBJ1-2; D is uncertain. Germline V gene data show CDR1 as SGHRS and CDR2 as YFSETQ. This CDR3 has 13 residues. Deletions cut 0 bases from V and 8 bases from J, with 11 bases between.

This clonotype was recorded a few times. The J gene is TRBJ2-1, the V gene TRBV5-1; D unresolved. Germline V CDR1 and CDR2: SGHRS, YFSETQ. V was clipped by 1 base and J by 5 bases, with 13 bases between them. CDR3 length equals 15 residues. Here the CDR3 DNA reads TGCGCCAGCAGCTTGACGAGACTGATAAACAATGAGCAGTTCTTC. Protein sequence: CASSLTRLINNEQFF.

CDR3 DNA: TGTGCCAGCAGCCCCCCCGGGGCAGGGAGGTACATTCAGTACTTC. Amino acid sequence: CASSPPGAGRYIQYF. This chain uses TRBV7-9 with TRBJ2-4; D perhaps matches TRBD2 (6 bases). The CDR3 is 15 residues long. Germline V CDR1 and CDR2: SEHNR, FQNEAQ (reference sequence). V shed 5 bases and J shed 8 bases, with 19 bases lying between them.

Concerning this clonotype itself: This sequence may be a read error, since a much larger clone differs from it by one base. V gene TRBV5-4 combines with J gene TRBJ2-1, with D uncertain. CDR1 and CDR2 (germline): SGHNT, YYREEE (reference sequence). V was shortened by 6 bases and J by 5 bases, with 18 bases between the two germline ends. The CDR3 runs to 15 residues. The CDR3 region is CASNPQWATNNEQFF. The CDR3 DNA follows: TGTGCCAGCAACCCACAGTGGGCAACGAACAATGAGCAGTTCTTC. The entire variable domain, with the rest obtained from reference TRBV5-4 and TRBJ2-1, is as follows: ETGVTQSPTHLIKTRGQQVTLRCSSQSGHNTVSWYQQALGQGPQFIFQYYREEENGRGNFPPRFSGLQFPNYSSELNVNALELDDSALYLCASNPQWATNNEQFFGPGTRLTVL.

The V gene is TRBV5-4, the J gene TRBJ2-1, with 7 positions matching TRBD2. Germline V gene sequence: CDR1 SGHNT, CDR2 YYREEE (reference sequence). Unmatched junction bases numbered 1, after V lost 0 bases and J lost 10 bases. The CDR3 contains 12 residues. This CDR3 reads CASSLELAEQFF. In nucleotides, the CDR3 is TGTGCCAGCAGCTTGGAACTAGCGGAGCAGTTCTTC.

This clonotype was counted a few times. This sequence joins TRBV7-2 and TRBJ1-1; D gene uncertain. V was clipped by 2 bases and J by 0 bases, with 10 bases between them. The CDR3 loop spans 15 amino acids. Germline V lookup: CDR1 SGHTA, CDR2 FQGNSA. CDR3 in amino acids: CASSLSTVMNTEAFF. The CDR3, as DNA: TGTGCCAGCAGCTTATCTACAGTTATGAACACTGAAGCTTTCTTT.

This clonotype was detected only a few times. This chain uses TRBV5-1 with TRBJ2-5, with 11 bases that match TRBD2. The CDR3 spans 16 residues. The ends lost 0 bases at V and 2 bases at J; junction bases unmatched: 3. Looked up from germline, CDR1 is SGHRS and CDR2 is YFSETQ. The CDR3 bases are TGCGCCAGCAGCTTGGTAGGGACTAGCGGACAAGAGACCCAGTACTTC. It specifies CASSLVGTSGQETQYF. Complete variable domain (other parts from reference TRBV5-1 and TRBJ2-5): KAGVTQTPRYLIKTRGQQVTLSCSPISGHRSVSWYQQTPGQGLQFLFEYFSETQRNKGNFPGRFSGRQFSNSRSEMNVSTLELGDSALYLCASSLVGTSGQETQYFGPGTRLLVL.